Listed below are T cell receptor beta chains from one sample, sequenced in a study of radiation and T cells in renal cell carcinoma. Here immunoSEQ multiplex PCR was the method, and the copy in TCRdb shows in-frame clones only, minus some. The data contain some 50,000 clones, about 83% of them singletons. The sample was blood, taken from a patient whose treatment included radiotherapy and nephrectomy. These receptors were obtained from a woman in her seventies with renal cell carcinoma. Each CDR3 is given with its conserved first and last residue. D genes are given only for firm matches. Clone size, where shown, is once, few, many, or a class for clones that have expanded.

j_call	d_call	clone_size	v_call	cdr3_nt	cdr3_aa
TRBJ1-1	.	.	TRBV21-1	TGTGCCAGCAAGCGGGCAGGGCGCCGCGAGGCGGACACTGAAGCTTTCTTT	CASKRAGRREADTEAFF
TRBJ2-5	TRBD1	.	TRBV11-2	TGTGCCAGCAGCAGAGGACAGGGTGAAGAGACCCAGTACTTC	CASSRGQGEETQYF
TRBJ2-7	TRBD1	.	TRBV6-1	TGTGCCAGCAGTGCCACAGGGGTTCTTGGGGCCTACGAGCAGTACTTC	CASSATGVLGAYEQYF
TRBJ1-1	.	.	TRBV4-1	TGCGCCAGCAGCCAAGTTTCAGGGAACACTGAAGCTTTCTTT	CASSQVSGNTEAFF
TRBJ2-1	TRBD2	.	TRBV14	TGTGCCAGCAGCCAAGATCCGGGGGGACAGTTCTTC	CASSQDPGGQFF
TRBJ1-5	.	.	TRBV4-1	TGCGCCAGCAGCCAACTCGGCCGCGGGAGTAATCAGCCCCAGCATTTT	CASSQLGRGSNQPQHF
TRBJ2-7	.	.	TRBV2	TGTGCCAGCAGGGATGTTGTGGCCACCCCCTACGAGCAGTACTTC	CASRDVVATPYEQYF
TRBJ2-7	TRBD1	.	TRBV7-8	TGTGCCAGCACCCCCACACGGACAGGGAAAAAATACGAGCAGTACTTC	CASTPTRTGKKYEQYF
TRBJ2-2	TRBD2	.	TRBV6-5	TGTGCCAGCAGGCTAGCGGGGACGAACACCGGGGAGCTGTTTTTT	CASRLAGTNTGELFF
TRBJ1-5	.	.	TRBV7-6	TGTGCCAGCAGCCCCTCGAGGGCGAGCAATCAGCCCCAGCATTTT	CASSPSRASNQPQHF
TRBJ1-2	.	.	TRBV10-2	TGCGCCAGCAGCCAGGGTCTAGATTACTATGGCTACACCTTC	CASSQGLDYYGYTF
TRBJ2-5	TRBD1	few	TRBV19	TGTGCCAGTTCACTGGACAGGGTGGGGGAGACCCAGTACTTC	CASSLDRVGETQYF
TRBJ1-4	.	.	TRBV7-9	TGTGCCAGCAGCCCGGGAGGCGGGTCTAATGAAAAACTGTTTTTT	CASSPGGGSNEKLFF
TRBJ2-5	TRBD2	.	TRBV19	TGTGCCAGTAGTATAGGAGTGGGACTAGCGGGGGGCCTGTACCAAGAGACCCAGTACTTC	CASSIGVGLAGGLYQETQYF
TRBJ2-7	.	.	TRBV10-3	TGTGCCACCGCGACAGACTATTACGAGCAGTACTTC	CATATDYYEQYF
TRBJ1-6	.	few	TRBV7-8	TGTGCCAGCAGCCGAAGTGTAGGGGCCGGTTCACCCCTCCACTTT	CASSRSVGAGSPLHF
TRBJ1-1	.	.	TRBV2	TGTGCCAGCAGTGAAGAAACGAACACTGAAGCTTTCTTT	CASSEETNTEAFF
TRBJ1-5	.	.	TRBV7-2	TGTGCCAGCAGCCTTCAGGGAGCCAGCAATCAGCCCCAGCATTTT	CASSLQGASNQPQHF
TRBJ2-1	TRBD2	.	TRBV4-3	TGCGCCAGCAGCCAAGAGGGAGCGGGAGGGCCAGGTGAGCAGTTCTTC	CASSQEGAGGPGEQFF
TRBJ2-7	TRBD2	once	TRBV19	TGTGCCAGTAGTCCCCTAGCGGAGCCCTACGAGCAGTACTTC	CASSPLAEPYEQYF
TRBJ2-7	.	.	TRBV27	TGTGCCAGCGGCTCGCCCAAAGCAGTGTCATACGTGCAGTACTTC	CASGSPKAVSYVQYF
TRBJ2-3	.	.	TRBV7-9	TGTGCCAGCAGCTTGAGGGCGGAAGGGCGGTATTTT	CASSLRAEGRYF
TRBJ1-1	.	few	TRBV9	TGTGCCAGCAGCGTAGATCGTGGGCCTGAAGCTTTCTTT	CASSVDRGPEAFF
TRBJ2-3	TRBD2	.	TRBV7-9	TGTGCCAGCAGCTCAAGCGGGGGCACAGATACGCAGTATTTT	CASSSSGGTDTQYF
TRBJ1-6	TRBD1	.	TRBV6-1	TGTGCCAGCAGTGATACAGGGGAAAGGTCCTATAATTCACCCCTCCACTTT	CASSDTGERSYNSPLHF
TRBJ2-7	TRBD1	.	TRBV7-9	TGTGCCAGCAGCCCCCGGACAGGGGGGTACGAGCAGTACTTC	CASSPRTGGYEQYF
TRBJ2-5	TRBD1	.	TRBV6-5	TGTGCCAGCAGTACCGGGACAGGGTTTGGAGAGACCCAGTACTTC	CASSTGTGFGETQYF
TRBJ1-5	.	.	TRBV30	TGTGCCTGGAGTGTGGAAGGCAATCAGCCCCAGCATTTT	CAWSVEGNQPQHF
TRBJ2-1	.	.	TRBV30	TGTGCCTGGACCGGGACCGCCAATGAGCAGTTCTTC	CAWTGTANEQFF
TRBJ1-5	.	.	TRBV10-3	TGTGCCATCAGTGAGACACCGAGGGGCCGCAAAGATCAGCCCCAGCATTTT	CAISETPRGRKDQPQHF
TRBJ2-2	.	.	TRBV6-5	TGTGCCAGCAGTTACGGCGGGGTCAACACCGGGGAGCTGTTTTTT	CASSYGGVNTGELFF
TRBJ2-7	TRBD2	once	TRBV4-2	TGTGCCAGCAGCCAAGGCCGGGGGGTAGCGGGAGTCTACGAGCAGTACTTC	CASSQGRGVAGVYEQYF
TRBJ1-6	TRBD1	.	TRBV6-5	TGTGCCAGCAGTAAGACAGGGAGGAATTCACCCCTCCACTTT	CASSKTGRNSPLHF
TRBJ1-1	.	.	TRBV4-1	TGCGCCAGCAGCCAAGATGATGCGAACACTGAAGCTTTCTTT	CASSQDDANTEAFF
TRBJ1-3	.	.	TRBV5-5	TGTGCCAGCGCCACAAGCCGGGGGCGGGACACCATATATTTT	CASATSRGRDTIYF
TRBJ2-3	TRBD2	.	TRBV6-5	TGTGCCAGCAGTTACTCGACTAGCGGGAACACAGATACGCAGTATTTT	CASSYSTSGNTDTQYF
TRBJ2-1	TRBD2	.	TRBV4-2	TGTGCCAGCAGCCACGATAGCGGGAGTTCGAATGAGCAGTTCTTC	CASSHDSGSSNEQFF
TRBJ2-3	.	.	TRBV6-5	TGTGCCAGCAGTTACTCGATCTGGAAAACAGATACGCAGTATTTT	CASSYSIWKTDTQYF
TRBJ2-3	.	.	TRBV5-1	TGCGCCAGCAGGCCGGGGGCTAGCACAGATACGCAGTATTTT	CASRPGASTDTQYF
TRBJ2-5	.	once	TRBV7-8	TGTGCCAGCAGCTTAGCCCCAGGGGAAGGCGATGAGACCCAGTACTTC	CASSLAPGEGDETQYF
TRBJ1-5	.	.	TRBV19	TGTGCCAGTAGTGACAACTATAGCAATCAGCCCCAGCATTTT	CASSDNYSNQPQHF
TRBJ2-3	.	.	TRBV19	TGTGCCAGTAGTATCCGGCAGAGCACAGATACGCAGTATTTT	CASSIRQSTDTQYF
TRBJ2-2	.	.	TRBV5-1	TGCGCCAGCAGCGCCACAGGGAACACCGGGGAGCTGTTTTTT	CASSATGNTGELFF
TRBJ2-1	TRBD2	.	TRBV4-3	TGCGCCAGCAGCCAAGATTGGGGGGGAGGGTTCCGAAGGAATGAGCAGTTCTTC	CASSQDWGGGFRRNEQFF
TRBJ2-2	TRBD2	.	TRBV29-1	TGCAGCGTTACCGGGACTAGCGCTACCGGGGAGCTGTTTTTT	CSVTGTSATGELFF
TRBJ2-1	TRBD2	.	TRBV7-6	TGTGCCAGCAGCCCCTGGAGCGGGAGCTCCTACAATGAGCAGTTCTTC	CASSPWSGSSYNEQFF
TRBJ1-2	.	.	TRBV5-8	TGTGCCAGCAGTCTAAGGAGTGGCGGCGTCGTCTATGGCTACACCTTC	CASSLRSGGVVYGYTF